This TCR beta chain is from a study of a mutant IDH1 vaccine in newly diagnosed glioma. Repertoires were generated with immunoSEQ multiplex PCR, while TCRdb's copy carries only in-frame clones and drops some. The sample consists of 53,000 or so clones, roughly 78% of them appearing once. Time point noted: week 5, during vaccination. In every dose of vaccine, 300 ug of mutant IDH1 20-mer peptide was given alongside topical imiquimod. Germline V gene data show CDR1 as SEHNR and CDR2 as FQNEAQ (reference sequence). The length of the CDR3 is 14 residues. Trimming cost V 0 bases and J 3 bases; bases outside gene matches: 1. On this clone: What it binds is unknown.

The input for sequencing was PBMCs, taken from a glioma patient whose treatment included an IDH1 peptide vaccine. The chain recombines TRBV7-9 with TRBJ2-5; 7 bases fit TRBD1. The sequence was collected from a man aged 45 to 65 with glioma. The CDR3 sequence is CASSLAGTEETQYF. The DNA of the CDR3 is TGTGCCAGCAGCTTAGCTGGGACAGAAGAGACCCAGTACTTC.